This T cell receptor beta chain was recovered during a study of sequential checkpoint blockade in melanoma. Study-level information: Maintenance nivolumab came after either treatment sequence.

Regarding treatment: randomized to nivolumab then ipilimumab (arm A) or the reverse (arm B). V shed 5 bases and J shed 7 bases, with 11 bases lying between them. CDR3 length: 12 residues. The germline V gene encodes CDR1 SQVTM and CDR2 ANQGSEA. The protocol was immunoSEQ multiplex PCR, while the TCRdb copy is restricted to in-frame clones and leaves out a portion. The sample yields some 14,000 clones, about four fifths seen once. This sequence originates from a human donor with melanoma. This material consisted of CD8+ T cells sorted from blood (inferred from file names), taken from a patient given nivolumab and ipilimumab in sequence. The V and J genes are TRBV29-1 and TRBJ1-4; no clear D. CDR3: CSVSWEAEKLFF. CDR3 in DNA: TGCAGCGTTAGCTGGGAGGCTGAAAAACTGTTTTTT.